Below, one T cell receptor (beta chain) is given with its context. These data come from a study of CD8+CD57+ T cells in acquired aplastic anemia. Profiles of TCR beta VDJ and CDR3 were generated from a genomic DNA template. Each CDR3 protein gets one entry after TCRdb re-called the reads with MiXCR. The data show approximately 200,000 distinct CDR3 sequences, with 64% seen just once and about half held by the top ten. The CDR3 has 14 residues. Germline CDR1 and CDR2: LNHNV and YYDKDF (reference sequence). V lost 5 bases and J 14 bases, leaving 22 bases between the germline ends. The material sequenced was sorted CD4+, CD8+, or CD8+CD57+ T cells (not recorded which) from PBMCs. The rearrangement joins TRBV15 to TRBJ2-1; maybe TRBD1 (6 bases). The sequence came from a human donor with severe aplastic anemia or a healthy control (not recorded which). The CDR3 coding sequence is TGTGCCACCAGCCCCCGACAGGAGGCCGCGTATAAGTTCTTC. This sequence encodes CATSPRQEAAYKFF.